The next 30 T cell receptor beta chains were all read from a single sample in a study of beta chain features in type 1 diabetes. The study's findings and limits: For Type 1 diabetes patients, all four CD4+ subsets carried TCRB CDR3s that were moderately but significantly shorter.

The antigens these receptors bind are not known. The authors reverse transcribed all of the isolated RNA, so sequencing captured expressed TCRB transcripts. Assay used: immunoSEQ multiplex PCR; TCRdb lists only in-frame clones, some missing. Here the sample spans 300,000 to 400,000 clones, around 9% being singletons. The material sequenced was central memory CD4+ T cells from blood. The receptors were gathered from a man aged 25 to 40 with type 1 diabetes.

This clone was detected only a few times. A much bigger clone sits one base away, suggesting this may be a read error. Written as DNA, the CDR3 is TGTGCCAGCAGCTTAGGGGCGGATCCCTTCTACGAGCAGTACTTC. Translated: CASSLGADPFYEQYF. V gene TRBV11-2 combines with J gene TRBJ2-7; D call uncertain. V was cut by 1 base and J by 3 bases, with 13 bases left in between. Germline assignment: CDR1 SGHAT and CDR2 FQNNGV. CDR3 length: 15 amino acids.

This clone was seen a handful of times. The chain is built from TRBV5-1 and TRBJ2-1; 13 nucleotides line up with TRBD2. CDR1 SGHRS and CDR2 YFSETQ come from the germline V gene. The CDR3 has 19 residues. V shed 0 bases, J shed 0 bases, and the junction held 6 bases outside the gene matches. The CDR3: CASSLVTSGGLTSYNEQFF. CDR3 nucleotides: TGCGCCAGCAGCTTGGTGACTAGCGGGGGGCTCACCTCCTACAATGAGCAGTTCTTC.

V gene TRBV5-1 combines with J gene TRBJ1-5; D perhaps matches TRBD1 (6 bases). V gave up 2 bases and J gave up 2 bases, with 11 bases separating them. The CDR3 extends over 15 amino acids. Germline CDR1 SGHRS, CDR2 YFSETQ. CDR3 protein: CASSFDGGGNQPQHF. The DNA of the CDR3 is TGCGCCAGCAGCTTTGACGGGGGCGGCAATCAGCCCCAGCATTTT.

This clone has only a few counts. This chain links TRBV7-2 with TRBJ2-6; 7 bases agree with TRBD2. The V gene's germline CDR1 is SGHTA and CDR2 FQGNSA. The length of the CDR3 is 17 residues. Trimming took 6 bases from V and 0 from J; bases not matched to a gene: 8. The CDR3 DNA is TGTGCCAGCAGTCCCAGCGGGGCGCTCTCTGGGGCCAACGTCCTGACTTTC. Residues: CASSPSGALSGANVLTF.

This chain uses TRBV28 with TRBJ2-3; TRBD2 aligns across 14 bases. V lost 6 bases, J lost 9 bases, and 8 bases stayed unmatched. This CDR3 is built from 15 residues. The germline V gene encodes CDR1 MDHEN and CDR2 SYDVKM. CDR3 coding DNA: TGTGCCAGCAGACCTGGGACTAGCGGGGGCCGAACGCAGTATTTT. The encoded protein is CASRPGTSGGRTQYF.

This clone was counted only a few times. The V and J genes are TRBV4-1 and TRBJ1-4, with D perhaps matching TRBD1 (6 bases). Germline-derived CDR1 and CDR2 are MGHRA and YSYEKL. This CDR3 is 15 amino acids long. The V gene lost 4 bases and the J gene lost 7 bases, with 16 bases spanning the gap. CDR3 sequence reads: CASSREGVSGEKLFF. CDR3 DNA: TGCGCCAGCAGCCGAGAGGGGGTCTCGGGTGAAAAACTGTTTTTT.

The chain employs TRBV6-5 and TRBJ1-2, with D possibly TRBD1 on 5 matching bases. The CDR3 runs to 13 residues. V was shortened by 6 bases and J by 6 bases, with 14 bases between the two germline ends. Germline values: CDR1 MNHEY, CDR2 SVGAGI. The CDR3, as DNA: TGTGCCAGCAGGGGGGACCAAAGGCATGGCTACACCTTC. This sequence encodes CASRGDQRHGYTF.

The rearrangement uses TRBV28 and TRBJ2-5; 11 bases map to TRBD2. The J call may be mistaken, given a closer DNA end match to TRBJ2-7. CDR1 MDHEN and CDR2 SYDVKM come from the germline V gene. This CDR3 spans 14 amino acids. The CDR3 bases are TGTGCCAGCAGCCCGCTAGCGGGGGGCTACGAGCAGTACTTC. Amino acids: CASSPLAGGYEQYF.

The rearrangement links TRBV5-6 to TRBJ2-5; D is undetermined. The ends were cut back, 0 bases at V and 2 bases at J, with 14 bases in the middle. The germline V gene encodes CDR1 SGHDT and CDR2 YYEEEE. CDR3 length: 16 residues. CDR3 nucleotides: TGTGCCAGCAGCTTGGGCCCCCTTAACACACAAGAGACCCAGTACTTC. As protein: CASSLGPLNTQETQYF.

This clone was recorded at least ten times. The chain couples TRBV9 to TRBJ1-5; D is unclear. This CDR3 has 15 residues. Germline lookup yields CDR1 SGDLS and CDR2 YYNGEE. V lost 3 bases to trimming and J lost 4 bases, with 14 bases between them. For the CDR3, the DNA is TGTGCCAGCAGCGAGGACCTTAGTCCGAATCAGCCCCAGCATTTT. Its translation: CASSEDLSPNQPQHF.

In this sample, this clone turned up a few times. This chain connects TRBV27 to TRBJ1-6, with 7 bases lining up with TRBD1. J gave up 3 bases and V 6 bases, and 11 bases lay outside the gene matches. Germline V gene data show CDR1 as MNHEY and CDR2 as SMNVEV (reference sequence). This CDR3 contains 17 residues. CDR3 nucleotide sequence: TGTGCCAGCAGCGCTAGTCTCCGGGACAGCTATAATTCACCCCTCCACTTT. Translated: CASSASLRDSYNSPLHF.

Of note for this clone: One end of the junction varies from germline; a read error may be responsible. CDR3 sequence reads: CASSLGQGGNDQFF. CDR3 coding DNA: TGTGCCAGCAGCTTAGGACAGGGGGGCAATGACCAGTTCTTC. The rearrangement joins TRBV7-2 to TRBJ2-1; TRBD1 agrees at 9 bases. The CDR3 contains 14 residues. CDR1 is SGHTA, CDR2 FQGNSA, per germline.

This clone has a handful of counts. The V and J genes are TRBV19 and TRBJ1-2, with D maybe TRBD1 (6 bases). Germline V gene lookup returns CDR1 LNHDA and CDR2 SQIVND (reference sequence). The CDR3 covers 12 residues. The CDR3 protein is CGGWGQHYGYTF. In nucleotides, the CDR3 is TGTGGCGGCTGGGGGCAGCACTATGGCTACACCTTC.

This chain connects TRBV5-1 to TRBJ2-7; possibly TRBD1 for D (5 bases). Trimming cost V 0 bases and J 9 bases, with 10 bases left between them. Germline CDR1 is SGHRS and CDR2 is YFSETQ. CDR3 length equals 12 residues. As DNA, the CDR3 is TGCGCCAGCAGCTTGGAACAGGACGGGCAGTACTTC. This codes for CASSLEQDGQYF.

This clone was observed a handful of times. Other DNA sequences within the sample encode an identical CDR3. The gene calls are TRBV6-5 and TRBJ1-1; D is unresolved. The ends were cut back, 3 bases at V and 1 base at J, with 9 bases in the middle. The length of the CDR3 is 14 residues. The V gene's germline CDR1 is MNHEY and CDR2 SVGAGI. CDR3 DNA sequence: TGTGCCAGCAGTTATGAAGGGTGGAACACTGAAGCTTTCTTT. Translating it yields CASSYEGWNTEAFF.

This clone was seen a few times. In DNA form, the CDR3 reads TGTGCCAGCAGGCCCAAAGGGGCGGAGAACTATGGCTACACCTTC. This translates into CASRPKGAENYGYTF. The V and J genes are TRBV2 and TRBJ1-2; D may be TRBD1 (5 bases). CDR3 length: 15 residues. V lost 6 bases and J 2 bases, leaving 16 bases between the germline ends. Looked up from germline, CDR1 is SNHLY and CDR2 is FYNNEI.

This clone was observed a handful of times. A much larger clone sits a single nucleotide away, making a read error possible. Within the sample, other DNA sequences also encode this same CDR3. The rearrangement uses TRBV11-2 and TRBJ2-5, with D unclear. The CDR3 spans 12 residues. Looked up from germline, CDR1 is SGHAT and CDR2 is FQNNGV. Between the trimmed V and J ends, which lost 0 bases and 4 bases, there was a span of 3 bases. The CDR3 here is CASSLDRETQYF. CDR3 coding DNA: TGTGCCAGCAGCTTAGATAGAGAGACCCAGTACTTC.

This clone was observed a handful of times. The chain is built from TRBV29-1 and TRBJ1-4; D unclear. Germline V gene lookup returns CDR1 SQVTM and CDR2 ANQGSEA. The CDR3 runs 15 residues. V was pared by 1 base and J by 3 bases, with 12 bases between. CDR3 nucleotide sequence: TGCAGCGTTGAAGCCGTGACTGCCGCTAATGAAAAACTGTTTTTT. As protein: CSVEAVTAANEKLFF.

This clone was picked up a small number of times. The gene calls are TRBV18 and TRBJ2-3; 7 nucleotides align to TRBD2. Losses at the gene ends were 3 bases for V and 3 bases for J; bases not matched to a gene: 3. Per germline, CDR1 KGHSH and CDR2 LQKENI. This CDR3 comprises 14 residues. Here the CDR3 DNA reads TGTGCCAGCTCACCGGGCGGGGGAACAGATACGCAGTATTTT. Translated: CASSPGGGTDTQYF.

V gene TRBV9 combines with J gene TRBJ1-1, with D perhaps matching TRBD1 (6 bases). This CDR3 spans 15 amino acids. Germline V gene lookup returns CDR1 SGDLS and CDR2 YYNGEE. V was shortened by 0 bases and J by 8 bases, with 17 bases between the two germline ends. This CDR3 reads CASSVDWGQNPEAFF. The CDR3, as DNA: TGTGCCAGCAGCGTAGACTGGGGGCAGAATCCCGAAGCTTTCTTT.

The rearrangement joins TRBV5-6 to TRBJ2-5, with 7 nucleotides matching TRBD1. The J segment lost 5 bases and the V segment lost 4 bases, leaving 8 bases of the junction unmatched. This CDR3 is built from 14 residues. Germline CDR1 reads SGHDT; CDR2 reads YYEEEE. The CDR3 DNA sequence: TGTGCCAGCAGCGCTCAGACAGGGATGGAGACCCAGTACTTC. It specifies CASSAQTGMETQYF.

This clone showed up just a few times. The chain links TRBV6-5 to TRBJ2-4; no definite D call. The V gene lost 3 bases and the J gene lost 9 bases, with 6 bases spanning the gap. From germline, CDR1 is MNHEY and CDR2 SVGAGI. This CDR3 has 11 amino acids. CDR3 sequence reads: CASSYGIIQYF. CDR3 bases: TGTGCCAGCAGTTATGGCATCATTCAGTACTTC.

This clone was found a few times. The chain combines TRBV30 with TRBJ2-5; possible D gene TRBD1, 6 bases. V was cut by 4 bases and J by 3 bases, with 15 bases left in between. Germline loops: CDR1 GTSNPN, CDR2 SVGIG (reference sequence). The CDR3 runs to 14 residues. The CDR3, as DNA: TGTGCCTGGACTGAGGGGACAAAGAAAGAGACCCAGTACTTC. Amino acids: CAWTEGTKKETQYF.

The genes are TRBV19 and TRBJ1-6, with D possibly matching TRBD1 (5 bases). The CDR3 spans 15 residues. Trimming pared 2 bases from V and 14 bases from J, leaving 19 bases between. Germline CDR1 and CDR2: LNHDA and SQIVND (reference sequence). The CDR3 here is CASSIKSGPLGALHF. The CDR3, as DNA: TGTGCCAGTAGTATAAAATCGGGGCCCCTGGGAGCCCTCCACTTT.

This clone showed up just a few times. The rearrangement joins TRBV19 to TRBJ1-1; perhaps TRBD1 as D (6 bases). The CDR3 has 14 amino acids. Trimming removed 7 bases at V and 0 bases at J, with 12 bases between. The germline V gene encodes CDR1 LNHDA and CDR2 SQIVND (reference sequence). The CDR3 DNA sequence: TGTGCCAGTATCGGACAGAACATGAACACTGAAGCTTTCTTT. This encodes CASIGQNMNTEAFF.

Many counts were recorded for this clone. The V call is TRBV7-9, the J call TRBJ2-1, with 9 bases fitting TRBD2. Germline CDR1 reads SEHNR; CDR2 reads FQNEAQ (reference sequence). The CDR3 loop spans 16 amino acids. The trim removed 5 bases at V and 10 bases at J, leaving 15 bases unmatched. Here the CDR3 reads CASSRAGTSRSREQFF. In DNA, the CDR3 is TGTGCCAGCAGCCGAGCCGGGACTAGCCGGTCTCGGGAGCAGTTCTTC.

The table lists this clone with a few counts. The rearrangement joins TRBV7-2 to TRBJ1-1; 10 positions agree with TRBD1. The CDR3 loop spans 14 amino acids. CDR1 and CDR2 from the germline V gene are SGHTA and FQGNSA. V gave up 5 bases and J gave up 8 bases; unmatched junction bases: 8. CDR3 amino acids: CASSPGQGPREAFF. The CDR3 DNA reads TGTGCCAGCAGCCCGGGACAGGGGCCCCGCGAAGCTTTCTTT.

This clone appeared a few times. The chain combines TRBV29-1 with TRBJ1-2; D unresolved. CDR1 is SQVTM and CDR2 is ANQGSEA in the germline V gene. The CDR3 sequence is 12 residues long. V was clipped by 4 bases and J by 5 bases, with 11 bases between them. CDR3 residues: CSVASDPYGYTF. In DNA form, the CDR3 reads TGCAGCGTTGCGTCAGACCCTTATGGCTACACCTTC.

The table lists this clone with a few counts. The rearrangement joins TRBV4-3 to TRBJ2-2; 7 bases are shared with TRBD1. This CDR3 is 18 amino acids long. Germline CDR1 reads LGHNA; CDR2 reads YSLEER. J lost 0 bases, V lost 1 base, and 8 bases had no gene match. The CDR3 loop is CASSQGPGGAANTGELFF. CDR3 coding DNA: TGCGCCAGCAGCCAAGGTCCAGGGGGTGCCGCGAACACCGGGGAGCTGTTTTTT.

This clone was counted a few times. The chain is built from TRBV5-1 and TRBJ1-2; 10 bases align to TRBD1. This CDR3 is 13 amino acids long. Germline loops: CDR1 SGHRS, CDR2 YFSETQ. After removal of 4 bases from V and 7 bases from J, the junction contained 4 bases not matched to a gene. The CDR3 region is CASSPGQGIGYTF. CDR3 bases: TGCGCCAGCAGCCCGGGACAGGGGATTGGCTACACCTTC.